This is a list of T cell receptor beta chains from one sample in a study of CD8 T cells in ankylosing spondylitis. TCRdb reprocessed the 5' RACE reads via MiXCR and lists one record per CDR3 protein. The sample contains around 340,000 distinct CDR3 sequences, approximately 22% of which appear only once. The sequenced sample was blood, either unsorted or a sorted T cell fraction (not recorded which). Every receptor here comes from a male donor with ankylosing spondylitis or in good health (not recorded which). Each CDR3 is given with its conserved first and last residue.

>TRBV4-1|TRBJ1-2
CASSQDPRTVNYGYTF
>TRBV7-6|TRBJ1-6
CASSLDGGIGSPLHF
>TRBV29-1|TRBJ2-7
CSVRQLAGGFYEQYF
>TRBV28|TRBJ1-2
CASSSPPGYTF
>TRBV4-2|TRBJ2-4
CASSQGRLQRDIQYF
>TRBV3-1|TRBJ2-2
CASSQKKGRNTGELFF
>TRBV12-3/TRBV12-4|TRBJ1-1
CASSNYSKDMNTEAFF
>TRBV12-3/TRBV12-4|TRBJ2-7
CASSGTGEIYEQYF
>TRBV7-2|TRBJ2-1
CASSPERGGFDEQFF
>TRBV7-9|TRBJ1-1
CASSPPLDPEAFF
>TRBV5-6|TRBJ2-7
CASSWGTAAYEQYF
>TRBV5-1|TRBJ1-1
CASNHIDGAGTEAFF
>TRBV12-5|TRBJ2-2
CASGLEVGELFF